This T cell receptor beta chain was profiled in a study of siplizumab effects on memory and regulatory T cells. Study-wide points: In the presence of siplizumab, alloreactive sequences traceable to unstimulated CD4+ memory cells were significantly reduced.

Germline assignment: CDR1 MNHEY and CDR2 SMNVEV (reference sequence). V was trimmed by 5 bases and J by 0 bases, leaving 10 bases between them. This CDR3 has 14 residues. About 100,000 TCR templates underwent assay in every sample. Profiling relied on immunoSEQ multiplex PCR, and the TCRdb table lists in-frame clones only, not all of them. In the table there are roughly 100,000 clones, roughly 91% of which are singletons. Remarks on this clone: Its matching antigen is unknown.

V gene TRBV27 combines with J gene TRBJ2-5; possibly TRBD1 for D (5 bases). The sample was CD4+ T cells sorted from blood. The sequence was collected from a human donor in good health. CDR3 in amino acids: CASSRRQNQETQYF. Here the CDR3 DNA reads TGTGCCAGCAGTCGCCGACAGAACCAAGAGACCCAGTACTTC.